This T cell receptor beta chain stems from a study of blood T cell repertoires in COVID-19 (TCRdb year 2020). Context from the whole study: Samples from collaborators originated in the United States, Italy and Spain and spanned both the acute and convalescent phases of COVID-19. The prospective study material was composed of cDNA or gDNA derived from T cells, B-cell-depleted T cells, or PBMCs. The dataset comprised deeply sampled blood TCRbeta repertoires from subjects exposed to, actively infected with, or recovered from COVID-19. A freely available public database, intended as a resource for researchers studying the immune response to SARS-CoV-2, is where the repertoires were released. Samples came from the ongoing ImmuneRACE study (first 160 participants) plus 1,254 subjects from 6 global collaborators. The sample metadata nearly always contained a de-identified subject ID, COVID-19 status, age in years and sex. Where available, HLA class I and class II types were taken from metadata supplied by the sample provider and were not determined by assay-based typing.

On this clone: The specificity of this receptor is unknown. No much larger clonotype is one base removed from it; base qualities were not supplied. Other DNA sequences in this specimen translate into the identical CDR3.

The germline V gene (reference sequence) supplies CDR1 GTSNPN and CDR2 SVGIG. The junction shows trimming of 0 bases on V and 1 base on J, plus 10 bases between the germline ends. Spanning cysteine to phenylalanine, the CDR3 consists of 15 amino acids. The only DNA kept is the CDR3, 45 bases in frame from the first base. Each collaborating institution followed its own protocols to collect whole blood in K2EDTA tubes. For TCRbeta analysis, collaborators shipped samples in one of three forms: frozen whole blood, isolated PBMCs, or DNA extracted from either of those sample types. The paper's findings and limits, for the study overall: The amount of clinical and demographic metadata varied by source and participant and was provided uncurated.

TCRbeta CDR3 regions were amplified from genomic DNA by means of the immunoSEQ Assay, a bias-controlled multiplex PCR. The paper's data handling went like this. Within the assay, amplification of reference gene primers was used to estimate how many nucleated cells each sample contained. To quantify the absolute abundance of each unique TCRbeta CDR3 rearrangement, sequence reads were collapsed and filtered. For each sample, productive Simpson clonality was calculated by taking the square root of Simpson's diversity index across productive rearrangements. Not all clones reach the TCRdb copy of this immuneACCESS table, which keeps in-frame sequences only. Checked studies attribute under half of the gap to unresolved V genes and leave the rest unexplained. That table is the source of V, J and clone size, and D and trimming were worked out from the DNA. In this sample the table shows 150,000 or so clones, around nine tenths of which occur a single time. The ten top clones hold over 4.5% of the sample.

The chain uses TRBV30 and TRBJ1-5, and possibly TRBD1, on 6 matching bases. The sequencing input was peripheral blood. The clonotype originates from a human donor in a cohort sampled during active COVID-19. The CDR3 sequence is CAWSVPGGSNQPQHF. The DNA sequence reads TGTGCCTGGAGTGTACCGGGGGGCAGCAATCAGCCCCAGCATTTT.